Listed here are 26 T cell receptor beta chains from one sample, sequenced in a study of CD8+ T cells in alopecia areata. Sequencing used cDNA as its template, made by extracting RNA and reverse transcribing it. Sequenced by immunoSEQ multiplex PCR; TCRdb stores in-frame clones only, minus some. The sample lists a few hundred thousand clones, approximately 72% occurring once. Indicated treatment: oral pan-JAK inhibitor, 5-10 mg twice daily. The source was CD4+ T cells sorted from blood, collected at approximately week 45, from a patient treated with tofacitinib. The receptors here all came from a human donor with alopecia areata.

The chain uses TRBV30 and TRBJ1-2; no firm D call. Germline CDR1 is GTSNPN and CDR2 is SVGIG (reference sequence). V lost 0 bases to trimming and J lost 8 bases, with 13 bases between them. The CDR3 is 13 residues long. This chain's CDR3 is CAWSVQILEGYTF. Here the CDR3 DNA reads TGTGCCTGGAGTGTCCAAATCCTAGAGGGCTACACCTTC. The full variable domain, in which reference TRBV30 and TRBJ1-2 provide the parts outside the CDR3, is SQTIHQWPATLVQPVGSPLSLECTVEGTSNPNLYWYRQAAGRGLQLLFYSVGIGQISSEVPQNLSASRPQDRQFILSSKKLLLSDSGFYLCAWSVQILEGYTFGSGTRLTVV.

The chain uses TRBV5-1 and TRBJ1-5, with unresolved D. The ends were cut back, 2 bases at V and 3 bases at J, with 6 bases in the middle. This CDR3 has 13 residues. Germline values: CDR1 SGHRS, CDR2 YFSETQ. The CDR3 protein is CASSFDHNQPQHF. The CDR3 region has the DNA TGCGCCAGCAGCTTTGATCACAATCAGCCCCAGCATTTT.

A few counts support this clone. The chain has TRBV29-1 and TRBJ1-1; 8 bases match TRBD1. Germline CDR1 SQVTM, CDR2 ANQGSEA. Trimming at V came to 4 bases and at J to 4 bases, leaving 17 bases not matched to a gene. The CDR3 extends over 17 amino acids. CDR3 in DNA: TGCAGCGTTGTTCGATCCAGGGGGCGCGGCCAGGGCACTGAAGCTTTCTTT. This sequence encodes CSVVRSRGRGQGTEAFF.

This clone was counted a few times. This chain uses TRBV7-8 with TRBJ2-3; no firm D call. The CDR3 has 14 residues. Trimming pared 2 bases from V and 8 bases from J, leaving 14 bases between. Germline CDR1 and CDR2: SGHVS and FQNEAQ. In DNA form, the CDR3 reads TGTGCCAGCAGCTTAAGCCCTGGAGCTTCTACGCAGTATTTT. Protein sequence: CASSLSPGASTQYF.

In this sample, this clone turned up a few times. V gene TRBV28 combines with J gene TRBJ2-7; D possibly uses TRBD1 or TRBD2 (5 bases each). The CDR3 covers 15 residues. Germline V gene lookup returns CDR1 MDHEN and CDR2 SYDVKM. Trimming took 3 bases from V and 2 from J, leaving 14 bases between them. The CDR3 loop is CASSFERGWAYEQYF. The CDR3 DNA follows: TGTGCCAGCAGTTTTGAGAGGGGTTGGGCCTACGAGCAGTACTTC.

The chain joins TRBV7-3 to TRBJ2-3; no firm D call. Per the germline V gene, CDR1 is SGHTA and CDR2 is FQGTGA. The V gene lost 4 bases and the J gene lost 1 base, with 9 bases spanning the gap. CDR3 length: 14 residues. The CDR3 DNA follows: TGTGCCAGCAGCTCCGTAGGCGGCACAGATACGCAGTATTTT. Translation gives CASSSVGGTDTQYF.

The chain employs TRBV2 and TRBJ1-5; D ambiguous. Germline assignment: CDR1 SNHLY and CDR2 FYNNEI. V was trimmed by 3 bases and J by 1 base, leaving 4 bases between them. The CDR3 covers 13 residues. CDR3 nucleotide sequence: TGTGCCAGCAGTGATGGCAGCAATCAGCCCCAGCATTTT. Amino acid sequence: CASSDGSNQPQHF.

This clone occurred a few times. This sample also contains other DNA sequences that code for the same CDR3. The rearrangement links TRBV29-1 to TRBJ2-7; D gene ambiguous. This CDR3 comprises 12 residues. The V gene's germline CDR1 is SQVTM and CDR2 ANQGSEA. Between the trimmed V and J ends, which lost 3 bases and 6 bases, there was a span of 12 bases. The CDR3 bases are TGCAGCGTTGAGGTCTCGGTAGGCGAGCAGTACTTC. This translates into CSVEVSVGEQYF.

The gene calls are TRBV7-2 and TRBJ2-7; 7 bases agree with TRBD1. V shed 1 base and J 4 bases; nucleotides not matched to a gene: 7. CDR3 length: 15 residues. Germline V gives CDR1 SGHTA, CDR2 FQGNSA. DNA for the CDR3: TGTGCCAGCAGCTTAGTGGGTCAGGGGGAGTACGAGCAGTACTTC. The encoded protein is CASSLVGQGEYEQYF.

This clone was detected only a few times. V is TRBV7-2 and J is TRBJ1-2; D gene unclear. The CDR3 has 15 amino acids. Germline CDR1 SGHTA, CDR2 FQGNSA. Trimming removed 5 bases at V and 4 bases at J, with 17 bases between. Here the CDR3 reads CASSPPVFSGYGYTF. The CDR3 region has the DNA TGTGCCAGCAGCCCGCCGGTATTTAGTGGCTATGGCTACACCTTC.

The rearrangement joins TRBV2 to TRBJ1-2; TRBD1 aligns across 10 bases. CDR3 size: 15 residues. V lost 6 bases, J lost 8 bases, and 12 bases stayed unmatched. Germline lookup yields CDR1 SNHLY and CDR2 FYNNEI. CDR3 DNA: TGTGCCAGCAGGACCGGGACAGGGGAGGTCGGAGGCTACACCTTC. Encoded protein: CASRTGTGEVGGYTF.

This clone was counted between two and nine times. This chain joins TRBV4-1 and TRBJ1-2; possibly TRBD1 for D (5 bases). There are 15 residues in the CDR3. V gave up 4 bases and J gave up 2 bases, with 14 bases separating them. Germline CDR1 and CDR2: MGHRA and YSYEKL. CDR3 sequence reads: CASSLGDKANYGYTF. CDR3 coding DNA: TGCGCCAGCAGCCTAGGGGATAAGGCCAACTATGGCTACACCTTC.

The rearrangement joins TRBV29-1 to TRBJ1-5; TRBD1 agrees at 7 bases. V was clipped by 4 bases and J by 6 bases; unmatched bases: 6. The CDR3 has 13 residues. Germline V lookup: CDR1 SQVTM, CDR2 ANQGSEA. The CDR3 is CSVAPGGGQPQHF. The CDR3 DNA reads TGCAGCGTTGCGCCAGGGGGTGGTCAGCCCCAGCATTTT.

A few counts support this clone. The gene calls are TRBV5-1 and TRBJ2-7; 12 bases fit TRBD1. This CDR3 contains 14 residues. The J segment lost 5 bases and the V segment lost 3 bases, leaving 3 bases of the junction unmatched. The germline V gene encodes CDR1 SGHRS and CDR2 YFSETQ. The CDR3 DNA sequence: TGCGCCAGCAGCTGGGGGACAGGGGGCGACGAGCAGTACTTC. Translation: CASSWGTGGDEQYF.

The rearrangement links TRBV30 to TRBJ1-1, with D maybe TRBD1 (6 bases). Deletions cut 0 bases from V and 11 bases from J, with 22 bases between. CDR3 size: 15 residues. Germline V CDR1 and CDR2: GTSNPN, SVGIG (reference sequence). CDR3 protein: CAWSVLVGGPSFAFF. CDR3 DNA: TGTGCCTGGAGTGTACTGGTAGGGGGGCCTTCGTTCGCTTTCTTT.

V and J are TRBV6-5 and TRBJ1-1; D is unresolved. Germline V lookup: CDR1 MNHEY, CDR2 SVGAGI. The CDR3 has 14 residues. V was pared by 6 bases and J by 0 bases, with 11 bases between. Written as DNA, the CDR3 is TGTGCCAGCAGACTGGACGGGATGAACACTGAAGCTTTCTTT. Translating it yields CASRLDGMNTEAFF.

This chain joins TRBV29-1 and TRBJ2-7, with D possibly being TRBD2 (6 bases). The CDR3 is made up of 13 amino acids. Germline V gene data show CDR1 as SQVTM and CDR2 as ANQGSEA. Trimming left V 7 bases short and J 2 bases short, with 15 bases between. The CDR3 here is CSADGTGPYEQYF. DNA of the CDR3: TGCAGCGCCGACGGGACTGGACCCTACGAGCAGTACTTC.

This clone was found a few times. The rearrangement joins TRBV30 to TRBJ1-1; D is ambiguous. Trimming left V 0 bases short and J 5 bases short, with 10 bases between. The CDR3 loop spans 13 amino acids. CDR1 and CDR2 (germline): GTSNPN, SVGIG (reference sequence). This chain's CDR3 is CAWSVWGRTEAFF. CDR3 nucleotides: TGTGCCTGGAGTGTATGGGGAAGGACTGAAGCTTTCTTT. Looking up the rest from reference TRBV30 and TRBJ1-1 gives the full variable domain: SQTIHQWPATLVQPVGSPLSLECTVEGTSNPNLYWYRQAAGRGLQLLFYSVGIGQISSEVPQNLSASRPQDRQFILSSKKLLLSDSGFYLCAWSVWGRTEAFFGQGTRLTVV.

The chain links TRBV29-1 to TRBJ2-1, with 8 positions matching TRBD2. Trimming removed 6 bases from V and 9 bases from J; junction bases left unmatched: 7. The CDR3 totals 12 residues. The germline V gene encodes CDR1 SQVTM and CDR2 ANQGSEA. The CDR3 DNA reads TGCAGCGTGGCCTCCGGGGGGGTTGAGCAGTTCTTC. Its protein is CSVASGGVEQFF.

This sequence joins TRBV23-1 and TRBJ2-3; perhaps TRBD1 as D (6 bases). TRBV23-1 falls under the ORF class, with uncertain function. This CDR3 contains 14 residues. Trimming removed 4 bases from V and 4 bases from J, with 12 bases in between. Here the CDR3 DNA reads TGCGCCAGCAGTCCTACAGGGCCCCCAGATACGCAGTATTTT. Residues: CASSPTGPPDTQYF.

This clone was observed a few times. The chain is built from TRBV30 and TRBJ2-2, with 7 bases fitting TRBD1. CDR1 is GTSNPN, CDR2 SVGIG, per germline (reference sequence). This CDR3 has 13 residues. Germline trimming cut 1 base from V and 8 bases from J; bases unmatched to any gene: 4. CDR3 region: CAWSEGQRGELFF. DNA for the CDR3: TGTGCCTGGAGTGAGGGACAGCGTGGGGAGCTGTTTTTT.

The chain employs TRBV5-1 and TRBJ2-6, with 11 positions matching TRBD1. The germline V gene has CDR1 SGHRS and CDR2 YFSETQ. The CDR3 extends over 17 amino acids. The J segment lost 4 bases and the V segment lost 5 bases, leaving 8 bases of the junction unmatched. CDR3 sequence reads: CASRPGQGASGANVLTF. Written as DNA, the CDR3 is TGCGCCAGCAGACCAGGACAGGGGGCGTCCGGGGCCAACGTCCTGACTTTC.

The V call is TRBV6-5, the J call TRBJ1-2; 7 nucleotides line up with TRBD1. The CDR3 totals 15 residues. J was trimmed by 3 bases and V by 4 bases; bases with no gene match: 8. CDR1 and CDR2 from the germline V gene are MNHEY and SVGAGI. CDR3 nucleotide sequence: TGTGCCAGCAGTTCCCAGCAGGGGGAGGACTATGGCTACACCTTC. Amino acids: CASSSQQGEDYGYTF.

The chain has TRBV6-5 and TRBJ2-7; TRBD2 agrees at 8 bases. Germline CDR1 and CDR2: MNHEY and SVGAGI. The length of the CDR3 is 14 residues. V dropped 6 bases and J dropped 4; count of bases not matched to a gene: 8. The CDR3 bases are TGTGCCAGCAGCCCCGGGACTAGGAGGTACGAGCAGTACTTC. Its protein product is CASSPGTRRYEQYF.

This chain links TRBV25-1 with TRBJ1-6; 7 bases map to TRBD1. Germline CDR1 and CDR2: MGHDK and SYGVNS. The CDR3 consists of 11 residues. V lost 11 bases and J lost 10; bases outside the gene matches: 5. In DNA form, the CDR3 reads TGTGCCCCCAGGGGGAGGTCACCCCTCCACTTT. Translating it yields CAPRGRSPLHF.

The CDR3 DNA reads TGTGCCTGGAGTAGGGGGGGTAGGAACACTGAAGCTTTCTTT. Translating gives CAWSRGGRNTEAFF. This sequence joins TRBV30 and TRBJ1-1; D possibly corresponds to TRBD1 (6 bases). Germline-derived CDR1 and CDR2 are GTSNPN and SVGIG (reference sequence). V was trimmed by 2 bases and J by 1 base, leaving 11 bases between them. The CDR3 is made up of 14 amino acids.